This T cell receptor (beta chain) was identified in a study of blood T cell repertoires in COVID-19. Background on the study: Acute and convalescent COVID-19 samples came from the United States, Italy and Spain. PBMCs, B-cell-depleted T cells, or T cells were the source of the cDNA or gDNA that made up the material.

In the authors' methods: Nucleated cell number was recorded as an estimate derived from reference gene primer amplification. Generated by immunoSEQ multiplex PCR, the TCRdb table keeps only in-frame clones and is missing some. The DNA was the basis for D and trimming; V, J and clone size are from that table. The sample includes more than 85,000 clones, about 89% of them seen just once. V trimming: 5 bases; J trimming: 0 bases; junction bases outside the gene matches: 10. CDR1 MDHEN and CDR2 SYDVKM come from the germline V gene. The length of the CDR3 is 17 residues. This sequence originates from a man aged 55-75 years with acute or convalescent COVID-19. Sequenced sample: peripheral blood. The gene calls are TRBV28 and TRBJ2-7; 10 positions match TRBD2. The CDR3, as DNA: TGTGCCAGCAGTCTACCGGGACTAGCGAGCGACTCCTACGAGCAGTACTTC. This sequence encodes CASSLPGLASDSYEQYF.